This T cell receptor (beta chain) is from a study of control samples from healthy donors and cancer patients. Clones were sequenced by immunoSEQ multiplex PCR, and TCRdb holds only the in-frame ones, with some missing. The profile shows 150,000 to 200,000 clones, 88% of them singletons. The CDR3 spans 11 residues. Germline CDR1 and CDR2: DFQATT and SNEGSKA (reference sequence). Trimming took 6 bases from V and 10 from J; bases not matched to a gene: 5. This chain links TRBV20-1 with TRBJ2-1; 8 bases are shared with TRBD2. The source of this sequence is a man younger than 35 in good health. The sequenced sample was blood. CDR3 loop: CSAGGVREQFF. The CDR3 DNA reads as TGCAGTGCCGGGGGGGTAAGGGAGCAGTTCTTC.